A single sample is the source of the 29 T cell receptor beta chains below, sequenced in a study of T cell changes during pregnancy in multiple sclerosis. Sequenced by immunoSEQ multiplex PCR; TCRdb stores in-frame clones only, minus some. The sample carries about 100,000 clones, approximately 92% recorded once. The sample consisted of peripheral blood, taken in the second trimester of pregnancy. The receptors were gathered from a female donor with multiple sclerosis, enrolled in a pregnancy study.

This clone was observed once. The chain uses TRBV27 and TRBJ1-1, with a weak D call TRBD1 (5 bases). The CDR3 has 15 amino acids. Germline V gives CDR1 MNHEY, CDR2 SMNVEV (reference sequence). V shed 0 bases and J shed 3 bases, with 11 bases lying between them. The CDR3 sequence is CASSLSRGAYTEAFF. CDR3 DNA: TGTGCCAGCAGTTTATCAAGGGGTGCATACACTGAAGCTTTCTTT.

The V gene is TRBV25-1, the J gene TRBJ1-1; D possibly corresponds to TRBD1 (5 bases). The CDR3 spans 14 residues. V was trimmed by 2 bases and J by 1 base, leaving 8 bases between them. The V gene's germline CDR1 is MGHDK and CDR2 SYGVNS. In nucleotides, the CDR3 is TGTGCCAGCAGTGAACCAGGGAAGAACACTGAAGCTTTCTTT. Translation gives CASSEPGKNTEAFF.

The chain links TRBV4-1 to TRBJ2-4; possible D gene TRBD2, 6 bases. The V gene's germline CDR1 is MGHRA and CDR2 YSYEKL. V shed 4 bases and J shed 1 base, with 14 bases lying between them. The CDR3 sequence is 16 residues long. In nucleotides, the CDR3 is TGCGCCAGCAGCCTCACCAACCGGGGGGCCAAAAACATTCAGTACTTC. Protein sequence: CASSLTNRGAKNIQYF.

The V gene is TRBV14, the J gene TRBJ2-1, with D perhaps matching TRBD2 (6 bases). Germline CDR1 SGHDN, CDR2 FVKESK. CDR3 length equals 19 residues. The ends were cut back, 0 bases at V and 4 bases at J, with 22 bases in the middle. The CDR3 DNA reads TGTGCCAGCAGCCAAGAGTTCCGGGCGGGAAAAGACCCTTACAATGAGCAGTTCTTC. Encoded protein: CASSQEFRAGKDPYNEQFF. The variable domain in full, with the rest retrieved from reference TRBV14 and TRBJ2-1, is EAGVTQFPSHSVIEKGQTVTLRCDPISGHDNLYWYRRVMGKEIKFLLHFVKESKQDESGMPNNRFLAERTGGTYSTLKVQPAELEDSGVYFCASSQEFRAGKDPYNEQFFGPGTRLTVL.

The V call is TRBV6-5, the J call TRBJ1-4; D gene unclear. Germline V CDR1 and CDR2: MNHEY, SVGAGI. The length of the CDR3 is 12 residues. V dropped 8 bases and J dropped 8 bases, with 12 bases sitting between them. Written as DNA, the CDR3 is TGTGCCAGCCGTGGGCCCAACGAAAAACTGTTTTTT. Residues: CASRGPNEKLFF.

The chain carries TRBV5-1 and TRBJ2-1; 9 bases match TRBD1. This CDR3 has 16 residues. V gave up 4 bases and J gave up 5 bases; unmatched junction bases: 10. The V gene's germline CDR1 is SGHRS and CDR2 YFSETQ. The CDR3 loop reads CASSITGGPRHNEQFF. The CDR3 nucleotides read TGCGCCAGCAGCATAACAGGGGGCCCCCGACACAATGAGCAGTTCTTC.

The chain has TRBV10-1 and TRBJ1-5; D is undetermined. Germline V gene sequence: CDR1 WNHNN, CDR2 SYGVQD (reference sequence). V was clipped by 10 bases and J by 0 bases, with 25 bases between them. The CDR3 spans 18 residues. This chain's CDR3 is CATPGDIPRGYSNQPQHF. The CDR3 nucleotides are TGCGCCACCCCAGGAGACATCCCAAGAGGGTATAGCAATCAGCCCCAGCATTTT.

The rearrangement joins TRBV5-6 to TRBJ2-6; TRBD1 agrees at 8 bases. The germline gives CDR1 SGHDT, CDR2 YYEEEE. V lost 0 bases and J lost 4; bases outside the gene matches: 6. This CDR3 has 17 residues. The CDR3 nucleotides read TGTGCCAGCAGCTTGGGACAGGGGTTCGGCGGGGCCAACGTCCTGACTTTC. Translating it yields CASSLGQGFGGANVLTF. The full variable domain, rest sourced from reference TRBV5-6 and TRBJ2-6, is DAGVTQSPTHLIKTRGQQVTLRCSPKSGHDTVSWYQQALGQGPQFIFQYYEEEERQRGNFPDRFSGHQFPNYSSELNVNALLLGDSALYLCASSLGQGFGGANVLTFGAGSRLTVL.

The chain recombines TRBV19 with TRBJ2-3; possible D gene TRBD1, 5 bases. The CDR3 is 10 residues long. The V gene's germline CDR1 is LNHDA and CDR2 SQIVND (reference sequence). Trimming took off 11 bases at V and 6 bases at J, with 9 bases between the two ends. The CDR3 region is CASGADTQYF. CDR3 DNA: TGTGCCTCTGGGGCCGATACGCAGTATTTT.

The chain's CDR3 is CASSLFKDSNYGYTF. The DNA for the CDR3 is TGTGCCAGCAGCCTCTTTAAGGACTCTAACTATGGCTACACCTTC. The genes are TRBV16 and TRBJ1-2, with unresolved D. This CDR3 is built from 15 residues. Looked up from germline, CDR1 is KGHSY and CDR2 is FQNENV. Trimming left V 4 bases short and J 0 bases short, with 12 bases between.

The gene calls are TRBV5-1 and TRBJ2-2, with TRBD2 matching over 8 bases. V lost 5 bases to trimming and J lost 5 bases; unmatched junction nucleotides: 8. The CDR3 runs 15 residues. The V gene's germline CDR1 is SGHRS and CDR2 YFSETQ. The CDR3 protein is CASSREGLGTGELFF. CDR3 bases: TGCGCCAGCAGTCGGGAGGGCCTAGGAACCGGGGAGCTGTTTTTT.

This chain links TRBV10-3 with TRBJ1-1; TRBD1 is a possible D gene (5 bases). The V gene lost 6 bases and the J gene lost 6 bases, with 11 bases spanning the gap. Germline V gives CDR1 ENHRY, CDR2 SYGVKD. CDR3 length: 12 residues. As DNA, the CDR3 is TGTGCCATCAGCCGCGGGGCTTCTGAAGCTTTCTTT. Amino acid sequence: CAISRGASEAFF.

The chain joins TRBV28 to TRBJ1-1; 7 bases map to TRBD1. V gave up 5 bases and J gave up 10 bases; unmatched junction bases: 10. Germline lookup yields CDR1 MDHEN and CDR2 SYDVKM. The CDR3 contains 13 residues. The CDR3 region has the DNA TGTGCCAGCAGTCCATCAGGGGGGCGCGGAGCTTTCTTT. Translated, it gives CASSPSGGRGAFF. The full variable domain, in which reference TRBV28 and TRBJ1-1 provide the parts outside the CDR3, is DVKVTQSSRYLVKRTGEKVFLECVQDMDHENMFWYRQDPGLGLRLIYFSYDVKMKEKGDIPEGYSVSREKKERFSLILESASTNQTSMYLCASSPSGGRGAFFGQGTRLTVV.

V and J are TRBV6-5 and TRBJ1-5, with 7 nucleotides matching TRBD1. CDR1 is MNHEY and CDR2 is SVGAGI in the germline V gene. The CDR3 has 13 residues. V lost 5 bases and J lost 3; bases outside the gene matches: 1. In nucleotides, the CDR3 is TGTGCCAGCAGTGACAGGGACAATCAGCCCCAGCATTTT. Translating it yields CASSDRDNQPQHF.

A note on this clone: Different DNA sequences within this sample yield the same CDR3. V is TRBV27 and J is TRBJ2-7, with D tentatively TRBD1 (6 bases). The CDR3 sequence is 14 residues long. In germline, CDR1 is MNHEY, CDR2 SMNVEV (reference sequence). V shed 5 bases and J shed 1 base, with 12 bases lying between them. CDR3 residues: CASSGGQSSYEQYF. DNA for the CDR3: TGTGCCAGCAGTGGAGGACAGTCTTCCTACGAGCAGTACTTC.

This rearrangement joins TRBV10-3 to TRBJ2-3, with 8 bases fitting TRBD1. V lost 6 bases and J lost 6; bases outside the gene matches: 8. This CDR3 spans 14 amino acids. In germline, CDR1 is ENHRY, CDR2 SYGVKD. The CDR3 is CAIRPGQVADTQYF. In nucleotides, the CDR3 is TGTGCCATCAGACCGGGACAGGTCGCCGATACGCAGTATTTT.

The V and J genes are TRBV30 and TRBJ2-6; 8 positions match TRBD1. This CDR3 has 16 residues. Germline CDR1 and CDR2: GTSNPN and SVGIG (reference sequence). V lost 6 bases and J lost 0; bases outside the gene matches: 7. CDR3 sequence reads: CACAGTGLSGANVLTF. Written as DNA, the CDR3 is TGTGCCTGCGCCGGGACAGGACTCTCTGGGGCCAACGTCCTGACTTTC.

The J gene is TRBJ2-1, the V gene TRBV27; D ambiguous. Trimming left V 5 bases short and J 6 bases short, with 11 bases between. This CDR3 is built from 13 residues. The germline gives CDR1 MNHEY, CDR2 SMNVEV (reference sequence). In DNA form, the CDR3 reads TGTGCCAGCAGTCACCGACTTCGCAATGAGCAGTTCTTC. Protein: CASSHRLRNEQFF.

This rearrangement joins TRBV6-5 to TRBJ2-1; TRBD2 is a possible D gene (5 bases). The germline CDR1 and CDR2 sequences are MNHEY and SVGAGI. V was cut by 2 bases and J by 8 bases, with 7 bases left in between. The CDR3 sequence is 12 residues long. This CDR3 is CASSYLGDEQFF. The DNA of the CDR3 is TGTGCCAGCAGTTACCTGGGAGATGAGCAGTTCTTC.

The chain uses TRBV5-4 and TRBJ1-1; possible D gene TRBD1, 5 bases. There are 16 residues in the CDR3. Trimming shortened V by 4 bases and J by 0 bases, and 16 bases separated the two germline ends. Per the germline V gene, CDR1 is SGHNT and CDR2 is YYREEE (reference sequence). CDR3 region: CASSLDRGFMNTEAFF. The CDR3 nucleotides read TGTGCCAGCAGCCTAGACAGAGGATTTATGAACACTGAAGCTTTCTTT.

The chain recombines TRBV9 with TRBJ1-2; tentative D call: TRBD1 (6 bases). Germline V gene data show CDR1 as SGDLS and CDR2 as YYNGEE. The V end lost 3 bases, the J end lost 4 bases, and 10 bases lay between the germline ends. The CDR3 has 13 residues. The CDR3 loop reads CASSAGQIYGYTF. In nucleotides, the CDR3 is TGTGCCAGCAGCGCTGGACAGATCTATGGCTACACCTTC. Full variable domain (remainder filled in from reference TRBV9 and TRBJ1-2): DSGVTQTPKHLITATGQRVTLRCSPRSGDLSVYWYQQSLDQGLQFLIQYYNGEERAKGNILERFSAQQFPDLHSELNLSSLELGDSALYFCASSAGQIYGYTFGSGTRLTVV.

The chain recombines TRBV5-1 with TRBJ2-2; the D gene is possibly TRBD2 (5 bases). Germline V lookup: CDR1 SGHRS, CDR2 YFSETQ. The CDR3 totals 16 residues. Deletions cut 1 base from V and 0 bases from J, with 10 bases between. The CDR3 spells CASSLKVSANTGELFF. CDR3 nucleotide sequence: TGCGCCAGCAGCTTGAAAGTTAGCGCGAACACCGGGGAGCTGTTTTTT.

The chain recombines TRBV6-6 with TRBJ1-1, with D possibly TRBD1 on 5 matching bases. Germline V lookup: CDR1 MNHNY, CDR2 SVGAGI (reference sequence). This CDR3 spans 14 amino acids. Trimming stripped 4 bases from V and 4 bases from J, with 13 bases between. The CDR3 here is CASSFSTVGTEAFF. The CDR3 DNA sequence: TGTGCCAGCAGTTTTTCGACAGTAGGCACTGAAGCTTTCTTT.

The V and J genes are TRBV5-1 and TRBJ2-1; TRBD1 matches 7 bases. V was clipped by 0 bases and J by 11 bases; unmatched bases: 5. The CDR3 sequence is 13 residues long. Germline V CDR1 and CDR2: SGHRS, YFSETQ. The chain's CDR3 is CASSLADRTKQFF. CDR3 bases: TGCGCCAGCAGCTTGGCGGACAGGACCAAGCAGTTCTTC.

V and J are TRBV12-1 and TRBJ2-3; the table's D call, TRBD2, has no DNA check behind it. TRBV12-1 constitutes a pseudogene. There are 16 residues in the CDR3. CDR3 coding DNA: TGTGCCAGCAGCTTTCTAGCGGTATCTAGCACAGATACGCAGTATTTT. It translates to CASSFLAVSSTDTQYF.

CDR3 region: CASSLTYREAGDEQFF. The CDR3 bases are TGTGCCAGCAGTTTGACGTATCGGGAGGCTGGCGATGAGCAGTTCTTC. This chain joins TRBV27 and TRBJ2-1; 7 bases are a match to TRBD2. Germline assignment: CDR1 MNHEY and CDR2 SMNVEV (reference sequence). The CDR3 is 16 amino acids. With 3 bases clipped from V and 8 bases from J, the junction kept 13 bases outside the gene matches.

V is TRBV28 and J is TRBJ2-7, with D maybe TRBD1 (7 bases). Trimming took off 4 bases at V and 3 bases at J, with 10 bases between the two ends. Germline CDR1 is MDHEN and CDR2 is SYDVKM. CDR3 size: 13 residues. The CDR3, as DNA: TGTGCCAGCAGTTGGCAGGGGGGCTACGAGCAGTACTTC. Translated, it gives CASSWQGGYEQYF. The variable domain in full, completed from reference TRBV28 and TRBJ2-7, reads DVKVTQSSRYLVKRTGEKVFLECVQDMDHENMFWYRQDPGLGLRLIYFSYDVKMKEKGDIPEGYSVSREKKERFSLILESASTNQTSMYLCASSWQGGYEQYFGPGTRLTVT.

This clone came up once. V usage is TRBV18 and J usage is TRBJ1-1, with D possibly TRBD1 on 6 matching bases. CDR3 length: 12 amino acids. V gave up 3 bases and J gave up 11 bases, with 13 bases separating them. Germline V gene lookup returns CDR1 KGHSH and CDR2 LQKENI. The CDR3 DNA follows: TGTGCCAGCTCACCTACCACAGGGAACGCTTTCTTT. Its translation is CASSPTTGNAFF.

The genes are TRBV7-2 and TRBJ1-2; no reliable D call. Trimming took off 0 bases at V and 2 bases at J, with 10 bases between the two ends. This CDR3 region has 15 residues. From germline, CDR1 is SGHTA and CDR2 FQGNSA. DNA for the CDR3: TGTGCCAGCAGCTTAGCGCGAAGCGGAAACTATGGCTACACCTTC. This encodes CASSLARSGNYGYTF.